Listed below are T cell receptor beta chains from one sample, sequenced in a study of T cell responses to AZD1222 COVID-19 vaccine. The method was immunoSEQ multiplex PCR; TCRdb's version includes in-frame clones alone and lacks a portion of them. Of some 140,000 clones listed, approximately 85% are singletons. Sequences were derived from peripheral blood, sampled 28 days after the second AZD1222 dose. The receptors shown here come from an adult who received the AZD1222 COVID-19 vaccine. Each CDR3 is given with its conserved first and last residue. D genes are given only for firm matches. Expanded clones are given a class, and other clones once, few, many or no size at all.

TRBV6-2/TRBV6-3	-	-	TRBJ2-3	CASSYGPNHSTDTQYF	TGTGCCAGCAGTTACGGGCCGAACCATAGCACAGATACGCAGTATTTT
TRBV7-8	TRBD2	-	TRBJ2-3	CASSPVGLGLDF	TGTGCCAGCAGCCCTGTCGGACTCGGACTAGATTTT
TRBV5-1	-	-	TRBJ2-3	CASSFQGSPDTQYF	TGCGCCAGCAGCTTTCAGGGGAGCCCAGATACGCAGTATTTT
TRBV4-3	-	-	TRBJ2-7	CASSQDRQGGYEQYF	TGCGCCAGCAGCCAAGATAGACAGGGAGGTTACGAGCAGTACTTC
TRBV4-3	-	once	TRBJ2-3	CASSQDIHTDTQYF	TGCGCCAGCAGCCAAGATATTCACACAGATACGCAGTATTTT
TRBV19	TRBD2	-	TRBJ2-2	CASGTGTSVGELFF	TGTGCCAGTGGGACGGGGACTAGCGTCGGGGAGCTGTTTTTT
TRBV6-1	-	few	TRBJ2-2	CASSDRQALGHGELFF	TGTGCCAGCAGTGATCGGCAGGCCCTGGGGCACGGGGAGCTGTTTTTT
TRBV5-1	-	-	TRBJ2-1	CASSWSSYNEQFF	TGCGCCAGCAGCTGGAGCTCCTACAATGAGCAGTTCTTC
TRBV6-2/TRBV6-3	-	-	TRBJ1-1	CASSYGRVANTEAFF	TGTGCCAGCAGTTATGGGCGGGTGGCGAACACTGAAGCTTTCTTT
TRBV29-1	-	-	TRBJ1-1	CSGGGQNTEAFF	TGCAGCGGCGGAGGGCAGAACACTGAAGCTTTCTTT
TRBV6-5	-	-	TRBJ1-2	CASSSRRTYGYTF	TGTGCCAGCAGTTCCCGACGGACCTATGGCTACACCTTC
TRBV7-2	-	-	TRBJ2-5	CASSLGPSGETQYF	TGTGCCAGCAGCTTGGGACCATCGGGAGAGACCCAGTACTTC
TRBV9	-	-	TRBJ2-7	CASSAQGGPRSYEQYF	TGTGCCAGCAGCGCTCAAGGGGGACCGAGGTCCTACGAGCAGTACTTC
TRBV20-1	TRBD2	-	TRBJ2-3	CRGGGTDTQYF	TGCAGGGGAGGGGGCACAGATACGCAGTATTTT
TRBV7-9	-	-	TRBJ1-6	CASSSHEGWTPLHF	TGTGCCAGCAGCTCGCATGAGGGATGGACCCCCCTCCACTTT
TRBV7-8	-	-	TRBJ1-5	CASSPKGRASNQPQHF	TGTGCCAGCAGTCCGAAGGGGAGAGCGAGCAATCAGCCCCAGCATTTT
TRBV19	TRBD1	-	TRBJ1-1	CASSPGQGYTEAFF	TGTGCCAGTAGTCCGGGACAGGGATACACTGAAGCTTTCTTT
TRBV28	-	-	TRBJ2-1	CASSPTSFSLYNEQFF	TGTGCCAGCAGCCCGACTAGTTTCTCGCTCTACAATGAGCAGTTCTTC
TRBV5-1	TRBD1	-	TRBJ1-3	CASSFGGTAGNTIYF	TGCGCCAGCAGCTTCGGGGGGACAGCTGGAAACACCATATATTTT
TRBV11-3	-	-	TRBJ2-2	CASIGTGELFF	TGTGCCAGCATAGGCACCGGGGAGCTGTTTTTT
TRBV19	-	-	TRBJ2-7	CASSMGGTVSYEQYF	TGTGCCAGTAGTATGGGGGGGACAGTCTCCTACGAGCAGTACTTC
TRBV7-2	-	-	TRBJ2-3	CASNPNTDTQYF	TGTGCCAGCAACCCAAACACAGATACGCAGTATTTT
TRBV18	-	-	TRBJ1-4	CASSPRAPGGGEKLFF	TGTGCCAGCTCACCCCGGGCCCCCGGAGGGGGTGAAAAACTGTTTTTT
TRBV27	-	-	TRBJ1-5	CASSPSVTGQPQHF	TGTGCCAGCAGTCCTTCAGTAACGGGTCAGCCCCAGCATTTT
TRBV5-1	-	-	TRBJ2-1	CASSFSGSYNEQFF	TGCGCCAGCAGCTTCTCCGGTTCCTACAATGAGCAGTTCTTC
TRBV5-8	-	-	TRBJ1-2	CASSLVPDGDYGYTF	TGTGCCAGCAGCTTGGTACCCGACGGAGACTATGGCTACACCTTC
TRBV10-2	-	-	TRBJ1-1	CASSGRPGKPNTEAFF	TGCGCCAGCAGTGGACGACCGGGAAAACCGAACACTGAAGCTTTCTTT
TRBV27	-	-	TRBJ1-3	CASTLEDNRSRLNTIYF	TGTGCCAGCACCTTGGAGGATAACAGGTCCAGGTTGAACACCATATATTTT
TRBV20-1	-	-	TRBJ2-5	CSASGSETQYF	TGCAGTGCTAGCGGATCCGAGACCCAGTACTTC
TRBV27	-	-	TRBJ1-2	CASSLSGVGYTF	TGTGCCAGCAGTTTATCTGGGGTCGGCTACACCTTC